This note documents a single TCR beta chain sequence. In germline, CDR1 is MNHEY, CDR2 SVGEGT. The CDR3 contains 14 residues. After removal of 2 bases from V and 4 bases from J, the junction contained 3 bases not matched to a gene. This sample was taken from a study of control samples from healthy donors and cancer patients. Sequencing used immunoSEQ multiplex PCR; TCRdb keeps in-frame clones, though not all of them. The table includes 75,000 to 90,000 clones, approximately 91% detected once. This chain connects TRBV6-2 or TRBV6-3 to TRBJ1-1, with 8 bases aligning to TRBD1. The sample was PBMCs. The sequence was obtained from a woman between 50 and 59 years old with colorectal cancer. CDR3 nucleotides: TGTGCCAGCAGTTACCTTACAGGGGGCACTGAAGCTTTCTTT. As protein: CASSYLTGGTEAFF.